This note documents a single TCR beta chain sequence. This clonotype was seen a few times. No cognate antigen has been identified for it. Within one base of it there is no much larger clone, and no base qualities were kept. The TCR beta CDR3 regions were amplified from RNA transcripts. For the first round of RT-PCR on the TCR CDR3, the HTBI primer set was used together with the Qiagen OneStep RT-PCR kit. A second multiplex PCR round built the libraries, followed by size selection and purification. The libraries were sequenced on an Illumina HiSeq2000 using paired-end 100 bp reads. As for the authors' bioinformatics: Raw data were processed with SOAPnuke, discarding reads with adapters, uncalled bases, mean Phred below 15, or no exact constant-primer or identifier match. High-quality paired reads were merged using COPE v1.2.5, and each unique nucleotide sequence was defined as a clonotype. MiTCR v1.1 was used to align clonotypes to the IMGT TRBV, TRBD and TRBJ reference segments. The analysis was restricted to V-J combinations with a frequency above 0.0001, which together covered 99.2% of the repertoires. A TCS score was defined as the ratio between F50 (clonal expansion) and ExV (chaos), using BLOSUM62-based TCRdist between CDR3 peptides within each V-J. Welch's t-statistics and random forest reduced around 550 V-J features to 13, which were used in a naive Bayes classifier (R e1071). TCRdb redid the processing of the public reads, applying fastp at Q25 and MiXCR, and retained in-frame beta chains. Rows merge per CDR3 protein into single entries with the most common DNA and genes. None of the V and J calls come from the authors' own analysis; TCRdb made them. This sample comprises about 100,000 distinct CDR3 sequences, approximately 15% of them detected only once. The top ten clonotypes cover roughly 40% of the sample.

CDR1 and CDR2 (MNHNS, SASEGT) derive from the germline V gene. Its CDR3 holds 15 amino acids, cysteine through phenylalanine. Only the CDR3 part of the read is kept: 45 bases, read in frame from the first base. The V end loses 1 base and the J end loses 6 bases, and a stretch of 12 bases separates them. This sample is drawn from a study of T cells in Graves' hyperthyroidism and ophthalmopathy (dated by TCRdb to the late 2010s). Background on the whole study: Peripheral blood was sampled at the time of initial diagnosis, prior to any treatment. TCR V-J signatures able to tell the groups apart were searched for in a discovery cohort of about a hundred patients, of whom about 40 had Graves' ophthalmopathy and around 58 had stable Graves' hyperthyroidism. Prospective prediction of ophthalmopathy was tested in an independent validation cohort consisting of 18 to 20 hyperthyroidism patients and 17 patients who later progressed to ophthalmopathy. The 100 discovery patients were randomly divided into training and test sets at a 7:3 ratio. In addition, the study compared T-cell repertoires in thyroid tissue and in blood from six Graves' hyperthyroidism patients. Once sampling was done, hyperthyroidism patients were given methimazole at a starting dose of 30 mg daily, whereas ophthalmopathy patients were given high-dose intravenous methylprednisolone. The paper describes TCR Vbeta CDR3 sequencing of some 130 peripheral blood samples, made up of about 40 ophthalmopathy patients, 70 to 75 hyperthyroidism patients and 17 progressor patients.

The study at large found these results: Most expanded thyroid clonotypes (frequency above 0.001) were also detected in blood, suggesting blood repertoires may reflect thyroid immune responses. In cross-validation, a model built on a 13 V-J signature told ophthalmopathy apart from stable hyperthyroidism with approximately 90% sensitivity and approximately 81% specificity, and in testing the same model reached 80%/75%. No statistical method was used to fix the sample size in advance, and group allocation was not hidden from the investigators. During validation, the model predicted progression to ophthalmopathy a median of approximately 6 months ahead of onset, with more than 60% sensitivity and under 85% specificity.

A patient counted as having stable Graves' hyperthyroidism if no progression to ophthalmopathy occurred over 18 months of follow-up. Hyperthyroidism patients were newly diagnosed, had a disease duration of under 2 months, and were aged 18 to 65 years. Exclusion was applied to patients with uncontrolled infections, other autoimmune diseases, pregnancy or lactation. Diagnoses relied on clinical symptoms, serum thyroxine and TRAb, thyroid ultrasound and orbital computed tomography. PBMCs were separated from roughly 10 ml of fresh peripheral blood using Ficoll-Paque density gradient centrifugation. Trizol reagent was used to extract total RNA, and RNA quality was then checked on an Agilent 2100 Bioanalyzer.

Here the chain combines TRBV6-1 and TRBJ2-2, with the D gene too uncertain to name. The sequenced material came from blood. This TCR was recovered from a woman aged 50 to 65 with Graves' hyperthyroidism. The CDR3 protein: CASSEGGPAPGELFF. The DNA is as follows: TGTGCCAGCAGTGAAGGTGGCCCAGCGCCCGGGGAGCTGTTTTTT.